This T cell receptor (beta chain) was identified during a study of cytomegalovirus exposure and HLA in healthy donors. Overall study findings and caveats: A later analysis showed TCR association rates differing by HLA locus, peaking at DRB1 and lowest at HLA-C. In a later analysis, TCR beta V- and J-gene trimming showed a link to a missense DCLRE1C variant. The sole available immune exposure information was CMV serostatus. At a 0.05 false discovery rate, a later analysis found 18,000 or so TCR beta sequences to be associated with HLA alleles.

Notes on this clone: Its target is unknown.

With 60 Vbeta and 13 Jbeta primers, the PCR was carried out. Here immunoSEQ multiplex PCR was the method, and the copy in TCRdb shows in-frame clones only, minus some. The repertoire has 110,000 to 150,000 clones, roughly 79% of them found once; the top ten carry approximately 9.7%. The CDR3 sequence is 17 residues long. Germline V gene lookup returns CDR1 SGHTS and CDR2 YDEGEE. The V segment lost 0 bases and the J segment 9 bases; nucleotides outside the gene matches: 18. Source material: PBMCs. The sequence came from an older woman in good health and CMV-seropositive. The chain has TRBV5-8 and TRBJ2-7; 7 bases are a match to TRBD1. The CDR3 DNA follows: TGTGCCAGCAGCTTGGCCGTTTTTCGGGACAGACCGCTGGCGCAGTACTTC. Its translation: CASSLAVFRDRPLAQYF. The variable domain in full, completed from reference TRBV5-8 and TRBJ2-7, reads EAGVTQSPTHLIKTRGQQATLRCSPISGHTSVYWYQQALGLGLQFLLWYDEGEERNRGNFPPRFSGRQFPNYSSELNVNALELEDSALYLCASSLAVFRDRPLAQYFGPGTRLTVT.